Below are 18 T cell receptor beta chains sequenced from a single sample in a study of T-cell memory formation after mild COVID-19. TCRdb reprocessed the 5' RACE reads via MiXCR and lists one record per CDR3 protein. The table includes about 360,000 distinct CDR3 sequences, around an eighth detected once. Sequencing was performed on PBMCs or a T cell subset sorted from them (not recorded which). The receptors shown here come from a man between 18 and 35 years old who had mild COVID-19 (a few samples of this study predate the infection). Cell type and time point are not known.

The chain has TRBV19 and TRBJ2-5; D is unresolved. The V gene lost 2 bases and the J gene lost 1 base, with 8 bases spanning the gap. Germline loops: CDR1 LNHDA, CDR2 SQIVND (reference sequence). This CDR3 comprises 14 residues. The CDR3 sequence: CASSITYTQETQYF. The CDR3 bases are TGTGCCAGTAGTATAACGTACACCCAAGAGACCCAGTACTTC.

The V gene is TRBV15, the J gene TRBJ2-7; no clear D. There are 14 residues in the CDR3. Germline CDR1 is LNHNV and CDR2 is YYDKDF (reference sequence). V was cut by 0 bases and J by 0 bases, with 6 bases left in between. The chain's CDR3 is CATSRDAFSYEQYF. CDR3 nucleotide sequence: TGTGCCACCAGCAGAGATGCTTTCTCCTACGAGCAGTACTTC.

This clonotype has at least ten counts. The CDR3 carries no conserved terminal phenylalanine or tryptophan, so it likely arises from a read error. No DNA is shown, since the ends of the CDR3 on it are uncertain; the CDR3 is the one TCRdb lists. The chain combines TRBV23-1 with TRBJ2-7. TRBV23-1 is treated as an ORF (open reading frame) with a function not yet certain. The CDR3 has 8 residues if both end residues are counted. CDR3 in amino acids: CASSKSPS.

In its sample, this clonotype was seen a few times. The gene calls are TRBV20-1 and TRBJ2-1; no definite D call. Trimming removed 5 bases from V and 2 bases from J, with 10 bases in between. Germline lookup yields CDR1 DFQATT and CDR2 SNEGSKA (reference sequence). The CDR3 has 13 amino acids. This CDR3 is CSAPGFPYNEQFF. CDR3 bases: TGCAGTGCTCCCGGGTTCCCCTACAATGAGCAGTTCTTC.

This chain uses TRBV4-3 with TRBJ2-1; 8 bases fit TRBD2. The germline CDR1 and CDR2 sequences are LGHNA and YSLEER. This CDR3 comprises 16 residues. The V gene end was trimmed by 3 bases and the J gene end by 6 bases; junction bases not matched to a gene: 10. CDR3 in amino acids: CASSHRYGGDFNEQFF. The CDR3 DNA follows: TGCGCCAGCAGCCATCGCTACGGGGGGGATTTCAATGAGCAGTTCTTC.

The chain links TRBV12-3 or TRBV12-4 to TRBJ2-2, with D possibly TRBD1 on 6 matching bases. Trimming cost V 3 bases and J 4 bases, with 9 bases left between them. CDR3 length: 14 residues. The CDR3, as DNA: TGTGCCAGCAGTTTGGGGACACCCACCGGGGAGCTGTTTTTT. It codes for CASSLGTPTGELFF.

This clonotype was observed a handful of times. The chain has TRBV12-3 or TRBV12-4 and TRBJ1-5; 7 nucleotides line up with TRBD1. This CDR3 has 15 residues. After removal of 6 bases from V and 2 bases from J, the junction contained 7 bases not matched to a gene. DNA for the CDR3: TGTGCCAGCAGCCCCCCCGGGACAGGCAATCAGCCCCAGCATTTT. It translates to CASSPPGTGNQPQHF.

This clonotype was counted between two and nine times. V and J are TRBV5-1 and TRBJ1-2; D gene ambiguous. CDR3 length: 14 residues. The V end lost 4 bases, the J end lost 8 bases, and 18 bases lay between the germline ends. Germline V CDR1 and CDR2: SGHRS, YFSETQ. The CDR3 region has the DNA TGCGCCAGCAGCCCCTGGACCGGCGAGGAAGGCTACACCTTC. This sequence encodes CASSPWTGEEGYTF.

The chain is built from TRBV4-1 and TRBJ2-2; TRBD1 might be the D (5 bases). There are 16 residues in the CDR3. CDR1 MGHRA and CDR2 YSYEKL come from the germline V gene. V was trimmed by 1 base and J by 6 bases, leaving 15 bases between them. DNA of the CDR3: TGCGCCAGCAGCCAAGCGAACCCAGGGCCGTCCGGGGAGCTGTTTTTT. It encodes CASSQANPGPSGELFF.

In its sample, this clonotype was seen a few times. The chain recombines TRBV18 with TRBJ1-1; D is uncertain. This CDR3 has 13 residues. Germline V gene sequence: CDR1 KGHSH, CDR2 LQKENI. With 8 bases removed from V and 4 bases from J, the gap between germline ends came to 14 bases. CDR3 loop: CASLAQEGTEAFF. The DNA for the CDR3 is TGTGCCAGCCTAGCCCAGGAGGGCACTGAAGCTTTCTTT.

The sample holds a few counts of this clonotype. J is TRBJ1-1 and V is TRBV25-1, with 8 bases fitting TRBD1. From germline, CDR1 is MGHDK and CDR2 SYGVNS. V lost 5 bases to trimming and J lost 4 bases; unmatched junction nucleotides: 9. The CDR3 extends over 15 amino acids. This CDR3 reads CASSPDRGGGTEAFF. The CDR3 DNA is TGTGCCAGCAGTCCTGACAGGGGAGGTGGCACTGAAGCTTTCTTT.

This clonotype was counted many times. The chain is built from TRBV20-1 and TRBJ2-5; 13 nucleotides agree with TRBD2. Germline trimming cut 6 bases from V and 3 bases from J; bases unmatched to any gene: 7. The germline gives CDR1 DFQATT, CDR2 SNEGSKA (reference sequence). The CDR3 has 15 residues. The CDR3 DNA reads TGCAGTGCGCGGACTAGCGGGGGAATAAAAGAGACCCAGTACTTC. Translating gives CSARTSGGIKETQYF.

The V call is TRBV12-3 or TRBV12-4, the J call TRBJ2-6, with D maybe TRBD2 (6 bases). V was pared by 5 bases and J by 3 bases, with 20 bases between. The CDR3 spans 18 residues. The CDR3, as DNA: TGTGCCAGCAGTCCCTCCTGGGGTGCGGGGAGTGGGGCCAACGTCCTGACTTTC. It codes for CASSPSWGAGSGANVLTF.

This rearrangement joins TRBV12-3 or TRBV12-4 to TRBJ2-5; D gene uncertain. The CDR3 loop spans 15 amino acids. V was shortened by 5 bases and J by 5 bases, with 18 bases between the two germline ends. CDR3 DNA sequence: TGTGCCAGCAGTGACAAAGGAAGGGCAAAGGAGACCCAGTACTTC. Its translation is CASSDKGRAKETQYF.

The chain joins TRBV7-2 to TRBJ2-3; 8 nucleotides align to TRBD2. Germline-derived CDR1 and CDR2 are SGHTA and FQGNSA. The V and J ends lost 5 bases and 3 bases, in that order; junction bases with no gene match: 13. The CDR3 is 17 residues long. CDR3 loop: CASSPEDSGALTDTQYF. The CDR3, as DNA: TGTGCCAGCAGCCCCGAAGATAGCGGGGCCTTAACAGATACGCAGTATTTT.

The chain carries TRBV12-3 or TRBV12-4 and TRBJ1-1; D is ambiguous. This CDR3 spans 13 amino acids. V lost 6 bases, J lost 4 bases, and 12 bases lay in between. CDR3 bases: TGTGCCAGCAGGCCCAGGTCTGTCACTGAAGCTTTCTTT. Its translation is CASRPRSVTEAFF.

CDR3 in amino acids: CASSYFLLAGAESYEQYF. As DNA, the CDR3 is TGTGCCAGCAGTTACTTCTTACTAGCGGGGGCCGAGTCCTACGAGCAGTACTTC. The chain employs TRBV6-6 and TRBJ2-7, with TRBD2 matching over 11 bases. Trimming cost V 1 base and J 1 base; bases outside gene matches: 9. Germline V gene lookup returns CDR1 MNHNY and CDR2 SVGAGI (reference sequence). The CDR3 has 18 residues.

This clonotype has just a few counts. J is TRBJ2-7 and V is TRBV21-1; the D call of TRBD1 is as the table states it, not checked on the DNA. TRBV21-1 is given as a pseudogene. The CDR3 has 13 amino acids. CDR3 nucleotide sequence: TGTGCCAGCAGCAAAGTTGACGGGGCGGAGCAGTACGTC. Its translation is CASSKVDGAEQYV.